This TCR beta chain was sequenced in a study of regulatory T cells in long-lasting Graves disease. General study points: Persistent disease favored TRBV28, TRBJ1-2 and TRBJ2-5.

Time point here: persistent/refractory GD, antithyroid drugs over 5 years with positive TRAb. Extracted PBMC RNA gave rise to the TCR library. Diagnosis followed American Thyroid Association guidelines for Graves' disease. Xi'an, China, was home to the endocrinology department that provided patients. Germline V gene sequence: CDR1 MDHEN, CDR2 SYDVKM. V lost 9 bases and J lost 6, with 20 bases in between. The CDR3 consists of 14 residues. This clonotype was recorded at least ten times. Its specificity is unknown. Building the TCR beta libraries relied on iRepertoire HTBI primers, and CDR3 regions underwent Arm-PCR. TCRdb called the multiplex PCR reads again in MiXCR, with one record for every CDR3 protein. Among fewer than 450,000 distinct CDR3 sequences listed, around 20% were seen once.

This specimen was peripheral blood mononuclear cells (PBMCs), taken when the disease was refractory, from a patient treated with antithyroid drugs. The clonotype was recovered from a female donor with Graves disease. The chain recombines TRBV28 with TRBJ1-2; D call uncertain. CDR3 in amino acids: CASYRYGESHGYTF. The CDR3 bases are TGTGCCAGTTACCGGTACGGCGAATCGCATGGCTACACCTTC.